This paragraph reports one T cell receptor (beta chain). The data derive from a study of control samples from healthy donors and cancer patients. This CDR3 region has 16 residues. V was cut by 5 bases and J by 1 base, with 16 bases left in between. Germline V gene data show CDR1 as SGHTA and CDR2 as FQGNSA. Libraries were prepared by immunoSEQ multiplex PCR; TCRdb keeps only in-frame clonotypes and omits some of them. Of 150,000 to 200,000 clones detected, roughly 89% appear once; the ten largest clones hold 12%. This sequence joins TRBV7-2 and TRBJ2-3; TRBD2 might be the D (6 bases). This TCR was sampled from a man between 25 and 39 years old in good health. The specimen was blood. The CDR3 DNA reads TGTGCCAGCAGCCCCCATCAGGGAGGCGGCACAGATACGCAGTATTTT. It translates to CASSPHQGGGTDTQYF.